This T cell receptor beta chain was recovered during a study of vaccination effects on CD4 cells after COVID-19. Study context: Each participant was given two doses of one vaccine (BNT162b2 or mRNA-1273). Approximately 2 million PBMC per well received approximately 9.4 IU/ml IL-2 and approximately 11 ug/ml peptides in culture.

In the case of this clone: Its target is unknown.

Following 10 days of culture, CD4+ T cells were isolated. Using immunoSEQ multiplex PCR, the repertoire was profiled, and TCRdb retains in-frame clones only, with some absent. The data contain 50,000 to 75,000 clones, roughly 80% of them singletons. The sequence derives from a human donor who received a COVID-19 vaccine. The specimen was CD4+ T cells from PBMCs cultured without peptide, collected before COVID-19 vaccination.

Here the CDR3 reads CASTRIRQSYEQFF. As DNA, the CDR3 is TGTGCCAGCACCAGAATCCGGCAGAGCTATGAGCAGTTCTTC. This chain joins TRBV2 and TRBJ2-1; D is ambiguous. The CDR3 consists of 14 residues. V was shortened by 7 bases and J by 8 bases, with 18 bases between the two germline ends. From germline, CDR1 is SNHLY and CDR2 FYNNEI.